The clone carrying this T cell receptor (beta chain) appeared many times. TCRdb re-called the RT-PCR reads with MiXCR, one entry per CDR3 protein. The sample holds more than 600,000 distinct CDR3 sequences, 14% seen once. The ends were cut back, 9 bases at V and 4 bases at J, with 18 bases in the middle. Germline assignment: CDR1 MNHEY and CDR2 SVGAGI. There are 14 residues in the CDR3. This sequence originates from a female donor in good health, serving as a healthy control. The chain couples TRBV6-5 to TRBJ1-2; D is unclear. Sequenced input: memory CD4+ T cells from blood. For the CDR3, the DNA is TGTGCCAGTGGGTCGCCGGGGAGCGGCTATGGCTACACCTTC. It translates to CASGSPGSGYGYTF.